What follows are 32 T cell receptor beta chains derived from one specimen sequenced in a study of blood T cell repertoires in COVID-19. Clones were read by immunoSEQ multiplex PCR, and TCRdb kept only the in-frame ones, dropping some. The sample includes 95,000 to 150,000 clones, about 82% of them seen just once. Material for sequencing was peripheral blood. The receptor set was obtained from a man aged 60 to 75 with active or convalescent COVID-19.

This clone was observed a handful of times. CDR3 region: CASSEAYGQGYEQYF. The CDR3 nucleotides read TGTGCCAGCAGTGAAGCCTATGGACAGGGTTACGAGCAGTACTTC. The rearrangement uses TRBV6-1 and TRBJ2-7; 8 nucleotides line up with TRBD1. Looked up from germline, CDR1 is MNHNS and CDR2 is SASEGT. CDR3 length equals 15 residues. Trimming removed 0 bases from V and 4 bases from J; junction bases left unmatched: 5.

The genes are TRBV24-1 and TRBJ2-5, with 8 bases that match TRBD2. Germline trimming cut 9 bases from V and 7 bases from J; bases unmatched to any gene: 9. The CDR3 runs 13 residues. Germline V lookup: CDR1 KGHDR, CDR2 SFDVKD. CDR3 in amino acids: CATGNGREGTQYF. The DNA of the CDR3 is TGTGCCACCGGTAACGGCCGGGAGGGGACCCAGTACTTC.

This clone was recorded only once. CDR3 loop: CASSQSGGIGEKLFF. In DNA form, the CDR3 reads TGTGCCAGCAGCCAATCTGGAGGGATAGGTGAAAAACTGTTTTTT. The rearrangement links TRBV16 to TRBJ1-4; D is ambiguous. The CDR3 is made up of 15 amino acids. The germline V and J ends were trimmed by 0 bases and 7 bases, with 12 bases remaining between them. Germline loops: CDR1 KGHSY, CDR2 FQNENV.

This clone showed up just a few times. This chain links TRBV15 with TRBJ2-2; no firm D call. Per germline, CDR1 LNHNV and CDR2 YYDKDF (reference sequence). The CDR3 loop spans 16 amino acids. Trimming removed 0 bases at V and 11 bases at J, with 19 bases between. Written as DNA, the CDR3 is TGTGCCACCAGCAGAGATTTAAGTGGCGTGGGCGTAGAGCTGTTTTTT. Translated: CATSRDLSGVGVELFF.

This sequence joins TRBV18 and TRBJ1-3; no clear D. The ends were cut back, 4 bases at V and 0 bases at J, with 10 bases in the middle. This CDR3 comprises 15 residues. Germline CDR1 is KGHSH and CDR2 is LQKENI. For the CDR3, the DNA is TGTGCCAGCTCACAACAGACGAACTCTGGAAACACCATATATTTT. As protein: CASSQQTNSGNTIYF. Combining the CDR3 with reference TRBV18 and TRBJ1-3 gives the whole variable domain NAGVMQNPRHLVRRRGQEARLRCSPMKGHSHVYWYRQLPEEGLKFMVYLQKENIIDESGMPKERFSAEFPKEGPSILRIQQVVRGDSAAYFCASSQQTNSGNTIYFGEGSWLTVV.

This chain links TRBV5-1 with TRBJ2-3; D is uncertain. Germline lookup yields CDR1 SGHRS and CDR2 YFSETQ. With 2 bases removed from V and 3 bases from J, the gap between germline ends came to 10 bases. This CDR3 is 14 amino acids long. In DNA form, the CDR3 reads TGCGCCAGCAGCTTATTCCTCTCGACAGATACGCAGTATTTT. This gives the protein CASSLFLSTDTQYF.

The V call is TRBV6-6, the J call TRBJ1-5; unclear D gene. Germline V gene data show CDR1 as MNHNY and CDR2 as SVGAGI (reference sequence). V lost 9 bases and J lost 5, with 17 bases in between. This CDR3 is built from 14 residues. In DNA, the CDR3 is TGTGCCAGTACAGCAAGCGGTTTTCATCAGCCCCAGCATTTT. It codes for CASTASGFHQPQHF.

The chain combines TRBV7-8 with TRBJ2-1; TRBD2 agrees at 14 bases. The trim removed 1 base at V and 2 bases at J, leaving 1 base unmatched. This CDR3 spans 17 amino acids. Germline V CDR1 and CDR2: SGHVS, FQNEAQ. CDR3 residues: CASSLVGLAGAYNEQFF. CDR3 coding DNA: TGTGCCAGCAGCTTAGTGGGACTAGCGGGAGCCTACAATGAGCAGTTCTTC.

The V gene is TRBV7-2, the J gene TRBJ2-5; D remains ambiguous. Germline lookup yields CDR1 SGHTA and CDR2 FQGNSA. V dropped 5 bases and J dropped 0 bases, with 4 bases sitting between them. This CDR3 has 12 amino acids. The CDR3 nucleotides are TGTGCCAGCAGCGCGTACCAAGAGACCCAGTACTTC. Translation gives CASSAYQETQYF. Using reference TRBV7-2 and TRBJ2-5 for the parts outside the CDR3, the full variable domain is GAGVSQSPSNKVTEKGKDVELRCDPISGHTALYWYRQSLGQGLEFLIYFQGNSAPDKSGLPSDRFSAERTGGSVSTLTIQRTQQEDSAVYLCASSAYQETQYFGPGTRLLVL.

This clone was observed once. The chain recombines TRBV30 with TRBJ1-2, with a tentative D call TRBD1 (6 bases). Germline V CDR1 and CDR2: GTSNPN, SVGIG (reference sequence). The length of the CDR3 is 13 residues. V dropped 5 bases and J dropped 4 bases, with 14 bases sitting between them. In DNA form, the CDR3 reads TGTGCCTGGGCCTCCGGACAGAGCTATGGCTACACCTTC. It translates to CAWASGQSYGYTF.

CDR3 amino acids: CASRNRDRGSETQYF. CDR3 DNA sequence: TGTGCCAGCAGGAACCGGGACAGGGGGTCAGAGACCCAGTACTTC. This chain connects TRBV6-6 to TRBJ2-5; 11 nucleotides align to TRBD1. The V and J ends lost 6 bases and 4 bases, in that order; junction bases with no gene match: 7. The CDR3 runs to 15 residues. The germline V gene has CDR1 MNHNY and CDR2 SVGAGI (reference sequence).

The chain employs TRBV9 and TRBJ2-1; D uncertain. This CDR3 is 14 amino acids long. The germline V gene has CDR1 SGDLS and CDR2 YYNGEE. Trimming took 3 bases from V and 0 from J, leaving 7 bases between them. CDR3 region: CASSAESSYNEQFF. DNA for the CDR3: TGTGCCAGCAGCGCGGAGAGCTCCTACAATGAGCAGTTCTTC.

This chain joins TRBV7-9 and TRBJ2-7, with unresolved D. The CDR3 runs 12 residues. Trimming took 1 base from V and 6 from J, leaving 7 bases between them. Germline V gives CDR1 SEHNR, CDR2 FQNEAQ (reference sequence). CDR3 protein: CASSLDWAEQYF. DNA of the CDR3: TGTGCCAGCAGCTTAGACTGGGCCGAGCAGTACTTC.

The gene calls are TRBV5-1 and TRBJ2-1; maybe TRBD2 (6 bases). V lost 0 bases to trimming and J lost 9 bases, with 13 bases between them. Germline assignment: CDR1 SGHRS and CDR2 YFSETQ. The CDR3 covers 14 residues. CDR3 sequence reads: CASSLAEGGGEQFF. As DNA, the CDR3 is TGCGCCAGCAGCTTGGCGGAGGGAGGCGGTGAGCAGTTCTTC.

This chain joins TRBV27 and TRBJ1-5; TRBD1 matches 8 bases. This CDR3 region has 15 residues. Germline CDR1 is MNHEY and CDR2 is SMNVEV (reference sequence). V was pared by 8 bases and J by 4 bases, with 10 bases of the junction left unmatched. The CDR3 sequence: CASGQDRVSNQPQHF. The DNA for the CDR3 is TGTGCCAGCGGGCAGGACAGGGTCAGTAATCAGCCCCAGCATTTT.

The V and J genes are TRBV9 and TRBJ2-1, with TRBD2 matching over 7 bases. The V and J ends lost 5 bases and 0 bases, in that order; junction bases with no gene match: 5. The CDR3 consists of 15 residues. Germline CDR1 SGDLS, CDR2 YYNGEE. The CDR3 nucleotides read TGTGCCAGCAGTGGGAGGGCGGGCTCCTACAATGAGCAGTTCTTC. Translating gives CASSGRAGSYNEQFF. The whole variable domain, filled in from reference TRBV9 and TRBJ2-1, reads DSGVTQTPKHLITATGQRVTLRCSPRSGDLSVYWYQQSLDQGLQFLIQYYNGEERAKGNILERFSAQQFPDLHSELNLSSLELGDSALYFCASSGRAGSYNEQFFGPGTRLTVL.

A note on this clone: A read error may produce the germline difference seen at one junction end. The chain employs TRBV6-2 or TRBV6-3 and TRBJ2-1; D remains ambiguous. This CDR3 comprises 12 residues. Germline values: CDR1 MNHEY, CDR2 SVGEGT. Here the CDR3 reads CASSYYSEAPVF. The CDR3 DNA is TGTGCCAGCAGTTACTATTCAGAGGCACCGGTCTTC.

CDR3 sequence (DNA): TGTGCCAGCTCTGGACAGGGTCCTGGCTACACCTTC. Translated: CASSGQGPGYTF. The J gene is TRBJ1-2, the V gene TRBV2; 8 nucleotides agree with TRBD1. With V trimmed by 8 bases and J by 7 bases, 6 bases remained unmatched. The CDR3 has 12 residues. In germline, CDR1 is SNHLY, CDR2 FYNNEI.

V usage is TRBV4-1 and J usage is TRBJ1-6; 8 bases are a match to TRBD1. The V gene end was trimmed by 0 bases and the J gene end by 10 bases; junction bases not matched to a gene: 5. The CDR3 consists of 15 residues. Per the germline V gene, CDR1 is MGHRA and CDR2 is YSYEKL. The CDR3 coding sequence is TGCGCCAGCAGCCAAGAGGCAGGGGGCGTATCACCCCTCCACTTT. The encoded protein is CASSQEAGGVSPLHF.

The chain recombines TRBV9 with TRBJ2-5, with 7 nucleotides matching TRBD1. CDR1 and CDR2 from the germline V gene are SGDLS and YYNGEE. Losses at the gene ends were 0 bases for V and 2 bases for J; bases not matched to a gene: 1. CDR3 length: 14 amino acids. The CDR3: CASSVGDRQETQYF. For the CDR3, the DNA is TGTGCCAGCAGCGTAGGGGACAGACAAGAGACCCAGTACTTC.

Judged by abundance, this clone is large. V usage is TRBV27 and J usage is TRBJ2-7; D gene unclear. V shed 5 bases and J shed 7 bases, with 15 bases lying between them. The CDR3 is made up of 13 amino acids. Germline-derived CDR1 and CDR2 are MNHEY and SMNVEV (reference sequence). The CDR3 sequence is CASSPTAAAEQYF. The CDR3, as DNA: TGTGCCAGCAGTCCCACGGCCGCGGCGGAGCAGTACTTC.

The chain employs TRBV5-4 and TRBJ2-3; 10 positions agree with TRBD2. There are 15 residues in the CDR3. V lost 3 bases, J lost 6 bases, and 7 bases stayed unmatched. Per the germline V gene, CDR1 is SGHNT and CDR2 is YYREEE (reference sequence). CDR3 amino acids: CASSWEREGHDTQYF. The CDR3 DNA is TGTGCCAGCAGCTGGGAGCGGGAGGGCCATGATACGCAGTATTTT.

V usage is TRBV20-1 and J usage is TRBJ2-2, with 7 nucleotides matching TRBD1. CDR3 length equals 14 residues. Germline-derived CDR1 and CDR2 are DFQATT and SNEGSKA (reference sequence). V shed 3 bases, J shed 4 bases, and the junction held 5 bases outside the gene matches. In DNA form, the CDR3 reads TGCAGTGCTAGTGAGACAGGGAGCACCGGGGAGCTGTTTTTT. Its protein product is CSASETGSTGELFF.

The chain links TRBV4-2 to TRBJ1-4; 8 nucleotides match TRBD1. After removal of 3 bases from V and 6 bases from J, the junction contained 9 bases not matched to a gene. This CDR3 has 16 amino acids. Per germline, CDR1 LGHNA and CDR2 YNFKEQ. In nucleotides, the CDR3 is TGTGCCAGCAGCCACAACCCAGGGGGCGCCTATGAAAAACTGTTTTTT. Amino acid sequence: CASSHNPGGAYEKLFF.

Points on this clone: The same CDR3 arises from other DNA sequences in this sample as well. This rearrangement joins TRBV9 to TRBJ2-1, with 11 nucleotides matching TRBD2. This CDR3 spans 15 amino acids. J gave up 13 bases and V 4 bases, and 13 bases lay outside the gene matches. Germline-derived CDR1 and CDR2 are SGDLS and YYNGEE. CDR3 sequence (DNA): TGTGCCAGCAGCCGAGGAGTTAGCGGGAGGGGTGAACAGTTCTTC. As protein: CASSRGVSGRGEQFF.

The chain couples TRBV5-1 to TRBJ1-2; TRBD1 matches 8 bases. The CDR3 sequence is 13 residues long. Germline lookup yields CDR1 SGHRS and CDR2 YFSETQ. V dropped 5 bases and J dropped 7; count of bases not matched to a gene: 7. Here the CDR3 DNA reads TGCGCCAGCAGTTATACAGGGGGTTCTGGCTACACCTTC. Its protein is CASSYTGGSGYTF.

This clone was observed a single time. The gene calls are TRBV11-3 and TRBJ2-1; TRBD2 matches at 9 bases. The V segment lost 1 base and the J segment 5 bases; nucleotides outside the gene matches: 0. CDR3 length: 14 residues. Germline-derived CDR1 and CDR2 are SGHNT and YENEEA. CDR3 protein: CASSLGLADNEQFF. The CDR3 bases are TGTGCCAGCAGCTTAGGACTAGCGGACAATGAGCAGTTCTTC.

The chain is built from TRBV5-4 and TRBJ2-5; 13 nucleotides line up with TRBD2. CDR3 length equals 15 residues. Trimming at V came to 4 bases and at J to 6 bases, leaving 6 bases not matched to a gene. Germline V gene lookup returns CDR1 SGHNT and CDR2 YYREEE (reference sequence). This CDR3 reads CASSPGTSGTKTQYF. For the CDR3, the DNA is TGTGCCAGCAGCCCGGGGACTAGCGGGACAAAGACCCAGTACTTC.

A few counts support this clone. V is TRBV2 and J is TRBJ2-2; 9 bases line up with TRBD2. With 3 bases clipped from V and 2 bases from J, the junction kept 4 bases outside the gene matches. The germline gives CDR1 SNHLY, CDR2 FYNNEI. This CDR3 spans 16 amino acids. The CDR3: CASSDVLAGNTGELFF. CDR3 nucleotides: TGTGCCAGCAGTGACGTACTAGCGGGCAACACCGGGGAGCTGTTTTTT.

This clone was recorded many times. The chain uses TRBV19 and TRBJ2-1; D perhaps matches TRBD1 (6 bases). Germline V CDR1 and CDR2: LNHDA, SQIVND (reference sequence). CDR3 length: 15 amino acids. V lost 2 bases, J lost 10 bases, and 18 bases lay in between. The CDR3 sequence: CASSITGTKGEEQFF. CDR3 nucleotide sequence: TGTGCCAGTAGTATAACGGGGACAAAGGGCGAAGAGCAGTTCTTC.

The V and J genes are TRBV5-4 and TRBJ2-3; TRBD1 aligns across 8 bases. CDR3 size: 15 residues. With V trimmed by 4 bases and J by 7 bases, 11 bases remained unmatched. Germline CDR1 SGHNT, CDR2 YYREEE (reference sequence). In nucleotides, the CDR3 is TGTGCCAGCAGCCCACCGACAGGGGTAAAAAATACGCAGTATTTT. Translated: CASSPPTGVKNTQYF.

The chain carries TRBV7-5 and TRBJ2-1; the tabulated D call, TRBD2, remains unverified against the DNA. TRBV7-5 is labeled a pseudogene. There are 18 residues in the CDR3. In DNA form, the CDR3 reads TGTGCCAGAAGCTTAGGACCCCGGTGGACTAGAGCTTATCATGAGCAGTTCTTC. Its translation: CARSLGPRWTRAYHEQFF.